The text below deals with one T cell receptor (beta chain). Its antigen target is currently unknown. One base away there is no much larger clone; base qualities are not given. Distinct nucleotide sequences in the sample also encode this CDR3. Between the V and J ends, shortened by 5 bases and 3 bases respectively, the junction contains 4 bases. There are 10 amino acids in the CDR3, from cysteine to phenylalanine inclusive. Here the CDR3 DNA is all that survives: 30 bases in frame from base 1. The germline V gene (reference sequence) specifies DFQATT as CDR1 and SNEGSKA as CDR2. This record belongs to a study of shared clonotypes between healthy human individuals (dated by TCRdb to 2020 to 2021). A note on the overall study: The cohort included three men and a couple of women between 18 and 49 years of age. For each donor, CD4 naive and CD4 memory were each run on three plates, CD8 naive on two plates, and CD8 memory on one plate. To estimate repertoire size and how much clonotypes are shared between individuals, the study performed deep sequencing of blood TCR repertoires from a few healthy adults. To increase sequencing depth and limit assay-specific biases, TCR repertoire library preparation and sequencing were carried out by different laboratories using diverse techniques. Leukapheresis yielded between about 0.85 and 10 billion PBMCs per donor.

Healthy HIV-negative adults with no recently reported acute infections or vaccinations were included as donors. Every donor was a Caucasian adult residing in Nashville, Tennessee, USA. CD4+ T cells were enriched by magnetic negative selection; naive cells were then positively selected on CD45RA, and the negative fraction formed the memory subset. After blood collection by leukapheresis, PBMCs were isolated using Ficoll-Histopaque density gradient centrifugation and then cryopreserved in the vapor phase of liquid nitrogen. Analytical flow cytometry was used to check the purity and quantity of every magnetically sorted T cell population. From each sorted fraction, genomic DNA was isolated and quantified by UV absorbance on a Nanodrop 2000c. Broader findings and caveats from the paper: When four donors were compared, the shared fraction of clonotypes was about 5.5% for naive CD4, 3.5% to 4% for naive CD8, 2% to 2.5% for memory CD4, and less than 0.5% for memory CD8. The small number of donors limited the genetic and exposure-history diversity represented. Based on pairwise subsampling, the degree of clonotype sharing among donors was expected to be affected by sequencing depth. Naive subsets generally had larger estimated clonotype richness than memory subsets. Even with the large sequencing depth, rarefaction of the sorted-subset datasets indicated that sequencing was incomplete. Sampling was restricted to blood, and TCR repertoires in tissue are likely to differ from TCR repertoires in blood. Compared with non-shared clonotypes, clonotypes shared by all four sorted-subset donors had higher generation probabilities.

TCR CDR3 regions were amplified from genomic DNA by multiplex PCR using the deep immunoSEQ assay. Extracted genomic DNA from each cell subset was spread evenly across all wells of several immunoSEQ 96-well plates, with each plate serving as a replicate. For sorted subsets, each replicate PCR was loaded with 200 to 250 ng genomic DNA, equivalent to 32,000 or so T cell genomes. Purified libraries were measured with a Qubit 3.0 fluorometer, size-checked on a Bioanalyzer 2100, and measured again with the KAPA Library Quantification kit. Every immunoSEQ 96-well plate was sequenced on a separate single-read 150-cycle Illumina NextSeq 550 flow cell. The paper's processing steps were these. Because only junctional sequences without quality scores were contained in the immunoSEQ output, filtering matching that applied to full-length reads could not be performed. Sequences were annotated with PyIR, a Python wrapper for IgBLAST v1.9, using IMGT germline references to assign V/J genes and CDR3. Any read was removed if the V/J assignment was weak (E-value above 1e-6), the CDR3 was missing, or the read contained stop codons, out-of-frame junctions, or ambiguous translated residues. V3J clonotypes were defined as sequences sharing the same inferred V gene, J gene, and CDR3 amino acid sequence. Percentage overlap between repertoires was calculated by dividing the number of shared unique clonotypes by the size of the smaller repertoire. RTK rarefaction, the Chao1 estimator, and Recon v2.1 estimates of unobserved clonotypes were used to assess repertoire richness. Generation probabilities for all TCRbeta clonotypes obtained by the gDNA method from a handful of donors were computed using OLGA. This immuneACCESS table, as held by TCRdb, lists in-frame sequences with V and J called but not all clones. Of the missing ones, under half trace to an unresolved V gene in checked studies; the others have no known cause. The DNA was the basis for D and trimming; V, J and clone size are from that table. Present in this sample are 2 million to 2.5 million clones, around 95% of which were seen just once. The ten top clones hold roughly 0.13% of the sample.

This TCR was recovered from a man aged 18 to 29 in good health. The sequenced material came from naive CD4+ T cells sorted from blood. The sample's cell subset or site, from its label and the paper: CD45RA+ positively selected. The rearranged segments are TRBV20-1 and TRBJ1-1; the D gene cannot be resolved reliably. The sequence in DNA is TGCAGTGCTTCGTACACTGAAGCTTTCTTT. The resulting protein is CSASYTEAFF.